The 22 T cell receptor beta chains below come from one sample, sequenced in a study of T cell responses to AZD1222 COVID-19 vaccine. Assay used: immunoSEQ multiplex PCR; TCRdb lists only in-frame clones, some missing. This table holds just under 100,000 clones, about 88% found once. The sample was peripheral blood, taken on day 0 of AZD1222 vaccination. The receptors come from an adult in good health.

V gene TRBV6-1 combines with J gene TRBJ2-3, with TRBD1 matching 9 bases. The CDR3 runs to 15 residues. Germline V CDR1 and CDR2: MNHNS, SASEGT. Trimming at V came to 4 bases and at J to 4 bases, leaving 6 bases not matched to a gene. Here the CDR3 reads CASSGQGDGADTQYF. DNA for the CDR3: TGTGCCAGCAGTGGACAGGGGGATGGAGCAGATACGCAGTATTTT.

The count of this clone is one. CDR3 amino acids: CASSGGNYNSPLHF. DNA for the CDR3: TGTGCCAGCAGCGGAGGGAATTATAATTCACCCCTCCACTTT. The chain is built from TRBV5-5 and TRBJ1-6, with D unclear. The CDR3 contains 14 residues. Trimming removed 4 bases from V and 4 bases from J, with 9 bases in between. Germline CDR1 reads SGHKS; CDR2 reads YYEKEE (reference sequence).

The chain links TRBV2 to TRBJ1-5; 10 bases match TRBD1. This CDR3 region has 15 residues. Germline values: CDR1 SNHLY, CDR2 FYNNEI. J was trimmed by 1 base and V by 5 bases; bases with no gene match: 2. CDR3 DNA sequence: TGTGCCAGCAGTAGGACAGGGGGGAGCAATCAGCCCCAGCATTTT. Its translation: CASSRTGGSNQPQHF.

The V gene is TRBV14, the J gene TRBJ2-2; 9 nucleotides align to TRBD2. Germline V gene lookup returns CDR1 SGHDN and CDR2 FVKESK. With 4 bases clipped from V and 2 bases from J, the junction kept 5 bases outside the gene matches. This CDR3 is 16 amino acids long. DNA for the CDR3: TGTGCCAGCAGCCTCCCGGGACTAGCCAACACCGGGGAGCTGTTTTTT. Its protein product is CASSLPGLANTGELFF.

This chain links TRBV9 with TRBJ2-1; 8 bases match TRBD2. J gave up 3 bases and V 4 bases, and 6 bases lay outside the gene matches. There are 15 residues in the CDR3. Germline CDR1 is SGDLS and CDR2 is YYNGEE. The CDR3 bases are TGTGCCAGCAGCCCTACTAGCGGTTACTACAATGAGCAGTTCTTC. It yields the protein CASSPTSGYYNEQFF.

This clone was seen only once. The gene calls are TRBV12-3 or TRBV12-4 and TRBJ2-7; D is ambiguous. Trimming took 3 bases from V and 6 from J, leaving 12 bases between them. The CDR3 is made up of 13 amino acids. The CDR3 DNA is TGTGCCAGCAGTTTGTTAAGTCATCCCGAGCAGTACTTC. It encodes CASSLLSHPEQYF.

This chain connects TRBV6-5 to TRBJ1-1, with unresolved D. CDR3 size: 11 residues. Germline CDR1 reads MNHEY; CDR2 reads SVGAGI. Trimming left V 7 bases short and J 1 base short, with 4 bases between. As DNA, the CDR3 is TGTGCCAGCACAGAGAACACTGAAGCTTTCTTT. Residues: CASTENTEAFF.

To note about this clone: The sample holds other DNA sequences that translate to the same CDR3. The CDR3 DNA follows: TGTGCCAGCTCACCGGGTATGAACACTGAAGCTTTCTTT. Translating gives CASSPGMNTEAFF. The rearrangement links TRBV18 to TRBJ1-1, with D unclear. V was trimmed by 3 bases and J by 0 bases, leaving 5 bases between them. CDR1 is KGHSH and CDR2 is LQKENI in the germline V gene. The CDR3 is made up of 13 amino acids.

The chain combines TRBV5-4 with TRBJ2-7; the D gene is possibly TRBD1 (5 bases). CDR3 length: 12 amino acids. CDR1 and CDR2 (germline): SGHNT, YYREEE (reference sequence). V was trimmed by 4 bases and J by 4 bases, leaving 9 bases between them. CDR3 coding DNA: TGTGCCAGCAGCATTGACAGTTACGAGCAGTACTTC. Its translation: CASSIDSYEQYF.

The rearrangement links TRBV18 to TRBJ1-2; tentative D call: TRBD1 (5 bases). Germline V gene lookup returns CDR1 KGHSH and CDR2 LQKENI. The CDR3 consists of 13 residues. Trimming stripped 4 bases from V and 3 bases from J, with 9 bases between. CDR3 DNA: TGTGCCAGCTCACAGCAGGGCGACTATGGCTACACCTTC. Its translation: CASSQQGDYGYTF.

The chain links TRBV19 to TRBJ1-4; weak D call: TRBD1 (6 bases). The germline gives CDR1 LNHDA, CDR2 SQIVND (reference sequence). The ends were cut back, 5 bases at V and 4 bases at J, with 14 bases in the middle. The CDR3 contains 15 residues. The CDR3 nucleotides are TGTGCCAGTAGTGCTGGACAGCGGGATAATGAAAAACTGTTTTTT. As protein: CASSAGQRDNEKLFF.

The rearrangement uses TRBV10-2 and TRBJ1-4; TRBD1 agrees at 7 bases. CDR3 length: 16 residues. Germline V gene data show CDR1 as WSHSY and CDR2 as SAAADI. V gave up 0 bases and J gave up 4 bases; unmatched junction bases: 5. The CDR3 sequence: CASSESTGAGNEKLFF. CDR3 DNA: TGCGCCAGCAGTGAGTCTACAGGGGCCGGTAATGAAAAACTGTTTTTT.

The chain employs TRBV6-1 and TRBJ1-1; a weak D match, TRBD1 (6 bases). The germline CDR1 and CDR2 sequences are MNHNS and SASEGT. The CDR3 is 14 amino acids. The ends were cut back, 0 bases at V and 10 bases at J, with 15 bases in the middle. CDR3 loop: CASSEALWGRGAFF. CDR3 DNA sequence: TGTGCCAGCAGTGAAGCGCTGTGGGGGCGCGGAGCTTTCTTT.

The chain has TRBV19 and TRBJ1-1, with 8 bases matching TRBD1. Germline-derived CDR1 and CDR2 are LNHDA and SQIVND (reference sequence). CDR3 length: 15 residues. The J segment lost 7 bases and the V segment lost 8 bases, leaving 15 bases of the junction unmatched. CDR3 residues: CASGLAGGPSSEAFF. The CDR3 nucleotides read TGTGCCAGTGGGCTGGCAGGGGGCCCCTCGAGTGAAGCTTTCTTT.

The CDR3 DNA follows: TGCGCCAGCAGCCGGGACTATAGCACAGATACGCAGTATTTT. Amino acids: CASSRDYSTDTQYF. The V and J genes are TRBV4-3 and TRBJ2-3, with 7 nucleotides matching TRBD2. Germline-derived CDR1 and CDR2 are LGHNA and YSLEER. The V segment lost 4 bases and the J segment 0 bases; nucleotides outside the gene matches: 1. The CDR3 runs 14 residues.

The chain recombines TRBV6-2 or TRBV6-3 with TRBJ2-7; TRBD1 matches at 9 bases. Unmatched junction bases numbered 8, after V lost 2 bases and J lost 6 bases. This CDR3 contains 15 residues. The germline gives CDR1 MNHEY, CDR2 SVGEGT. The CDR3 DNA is TGTGCCAGCAGTTACCAGGACAGGGGAGCAACCGAGCAGTACTTC. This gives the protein CASSYQDRGATEQYF.

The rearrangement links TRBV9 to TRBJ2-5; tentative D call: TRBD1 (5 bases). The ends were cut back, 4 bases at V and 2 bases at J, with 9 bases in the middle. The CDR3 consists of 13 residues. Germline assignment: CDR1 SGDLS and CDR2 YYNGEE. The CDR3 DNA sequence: TGTGCCAGCAGCCGCGACAGACAAGAGACCCAGTACTTC. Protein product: CASSRDRQETQYF.

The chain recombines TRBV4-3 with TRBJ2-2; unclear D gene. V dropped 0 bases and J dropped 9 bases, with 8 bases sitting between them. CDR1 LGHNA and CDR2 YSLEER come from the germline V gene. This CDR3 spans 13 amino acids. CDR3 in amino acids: CASSQDTLRELFF. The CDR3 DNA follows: TGCGCCAGCAGCCAAGATACCCTACGGGAGCTGTTTTTT.

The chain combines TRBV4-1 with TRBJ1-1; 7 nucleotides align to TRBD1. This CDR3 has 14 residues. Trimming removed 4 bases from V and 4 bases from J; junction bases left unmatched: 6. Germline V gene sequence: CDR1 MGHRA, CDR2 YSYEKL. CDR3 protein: CASSLTGTATEAFF. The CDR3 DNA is TGCGCCAGCAGCCTGACAGGGACGGCCACTGAAGCTTTCTTT.

The CDR3 DNA follows: TGTGCCAGCACCGGGACGGCGTATGGCTACACCTTC. Its protein is CASTGTAYGYTF. The chain is built from TRBV5-4 and TRBJ1-2; D is perhaps TRBD1 (5 bases). Germline V gene data show CDR1 as SGHNT and CDR2 as YYREEE (reference sequence). With 6 bases removed from V and 5 bases from J, the gap between germline ends came to 11 bases. This CDR3 is 12 amino acids long. The full variable domain, in which reference TRBV5-4 and TRBJ1-2 provide the parts outside the CDR3, is ETGVTQSPTHLIKTRGQQVTLRCSSQSGHNTVSWYQQALGQGPQFIFQYYREEENGRGNFPPRFSGLQFPNYSSELNVNALELDDSALYLCASTGTAYGYTFGSGTRLTVV.

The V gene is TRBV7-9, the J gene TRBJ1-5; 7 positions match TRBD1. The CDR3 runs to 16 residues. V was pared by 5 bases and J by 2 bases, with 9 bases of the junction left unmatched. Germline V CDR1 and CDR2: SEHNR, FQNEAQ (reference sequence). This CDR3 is CASSLSGGMGNQPQHF. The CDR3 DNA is TGTGCCAGCAGCCTATCAGGGGGAATGGGCAATCAGCCCCAGCATTTT.

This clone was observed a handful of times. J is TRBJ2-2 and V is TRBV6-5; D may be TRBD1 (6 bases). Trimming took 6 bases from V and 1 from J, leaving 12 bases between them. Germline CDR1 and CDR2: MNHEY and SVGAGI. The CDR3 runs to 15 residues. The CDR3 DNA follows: TGTGCCAGCAGCCACAGGGCGGAGAACACCGGGGAGCTGTTTTTT. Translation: CASSHRAENTGELFF.